This TCR beta chain comes out of a study of blood T cell repertoires in COVID-19. Assay used: immunoSEQ multiplex PCR; TCRdb lists only in-frame clones, some missing. The data contain about 300,000 clones, roughly 83% of them singletons. The CDR3 runs 16 residues. CDR1 and CDR2 from the germline V gene are MNHEY and SMNVEV (reference sequence). V gave up 4 bases and J gave up 2 bases; unmatched junction bases: 5. The clonotype comes from a human donor with COVID-19, enrolled during active disease. The donor label of this sample is uncertain. The sequenced sample consisted of peripheral blood. This rearrangement joins TRBV27 to TRBJ2-7, with TRBD2 matching 13 bases. Written as DNA, the CDR3 is TGTGCCAGCAGTTCAATGACTAGCGGGAGGACCTACGAGCAGTACTTC. It encodes CASSSMTSGRTYEQYF.